This T cell receptor beta chain was sequenced for a study of shared clonotypes between healthy human individuals. Each sorted subset replicate got 200 ng genomic DNA, approximately 27,000 genomes. The data were produced by immunoSEQ multiplex PCR, yet TCRdb's version contains in-frame clones alone and is incomplete. The repertoire holds about 2.4 million clones, with more than 80% as singletons. Regarding the study as a whole: Generally, naive subsets came out with larger estimated richness than memory subsets. Expectations were that clonotype sharing among donors would be affected by sequencing depth.

Points on this clone: Its antigen is unknown.

The CDR3 has 15 amino acids. The ends were cut back, 6 bases at V and 5 bases at J, with 17 bases in the middle. CDR1 is MNHEY, CDR2 SVGAGI, per germline. This receptor was identified in a man aged 18-30 years in good health. The material sequenced was naive CD4+ T cells sorted from blood. As for subset: CD45RA+ positively selected. The chain combines TRBV6-5 with TRBJ1-5, with D unclear. CDR3 sequence (DNA): TGTGCCAGCAGCCTTCATTGGGCCGGGGATCAGCCCCAGCATTTT. Encoded protein: CASSLHWAGDQPQHF.